This T cell receptor (beta chain) was recovered during a study of blood T cell repertoires in COVID-19. Overall study: COVID-19 samples from acute and convalescent phases originated in the United States, Italy and Spain.

Ages ranged from roughly 18 to 100 years, with residence in around 24 US areas. Cohorts were determined from participant-reported clinical history. J lost 1 base, V lost 6 bases, and 9 bases had no gene match. The CDR3 is 16 residues long. Looked up from germline, CDR1 is SNHLY and CDR2 is FYNNEI. Original methodology: The assay estimated nucleated cells by amplifying reference gene primers. Clones were read by immunoSEQ multiplex PCR, and TCRdb kept only the in-frame ones, dropping some. From that table come the V and J calls and clone size; the DNA was used to work out D and trimming. The sample holds 60,000 to 80,000 clones, around 80% seen once. This clone is medium-sized in the sample.

The gene calls are TRBV2 and TRBJ2-5; TRBD2 aligns across 9 bases. This TCR was sampled from a woman aged 40-49 years with acute COVID-19. The sequenced sample consisted of PBMCs or T cells enriched from blood (not recorded which). CDR3 residues: CASRGVAGAPQETQYF. The DNA for the CDR3 is TGTGCCAGCAGGGGTGTAGCGGGGGCTCCCCAAGAGACCCAGTACTTC. The whole variable domain, remainder taken from reference TRBV2 and TRBJ2-5, is EPEVTQTPSHQVTQMGQEVILRCVPISNHLYFYWYRQILGQKVEFLVSFYNNEISEKSEIFDDQFSVERPDGSNFTLKIRSTKLEDSAMYFCASRGVAGAPQETQYFGPGTRLLVL.